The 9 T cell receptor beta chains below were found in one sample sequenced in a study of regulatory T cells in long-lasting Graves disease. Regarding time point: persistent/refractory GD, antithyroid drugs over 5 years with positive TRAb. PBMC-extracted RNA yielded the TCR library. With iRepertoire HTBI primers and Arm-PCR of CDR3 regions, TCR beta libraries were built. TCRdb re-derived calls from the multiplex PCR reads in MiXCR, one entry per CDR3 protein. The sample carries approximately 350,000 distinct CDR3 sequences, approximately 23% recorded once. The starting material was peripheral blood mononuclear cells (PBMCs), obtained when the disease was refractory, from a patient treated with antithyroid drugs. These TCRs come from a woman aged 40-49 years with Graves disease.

This CDR3 reads CASSFRVPYEQYF. The CDR3 region has the DNA TGTGCCAGCAGCTTCCGGGTACCCTACGAGCAGTACTTC. V usage is TRBV7-2 and J usage is TRBJ2-7; D not certain. The CDR3 extends over 13 amino acids. V was cut by 3 bases and J by 2 bases, with 8 bases left in between. Germline CDR1 is SGHTA and CDR2 is FQGNSA.

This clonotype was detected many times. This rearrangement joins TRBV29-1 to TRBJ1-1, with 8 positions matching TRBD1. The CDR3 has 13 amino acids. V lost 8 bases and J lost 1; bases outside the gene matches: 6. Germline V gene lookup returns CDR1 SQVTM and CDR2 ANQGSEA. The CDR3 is CSSIGQGNTEAFF. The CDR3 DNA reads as TGCAGCTCTATCGGACAGGGGAACACTGAAGCTTTCTTT.

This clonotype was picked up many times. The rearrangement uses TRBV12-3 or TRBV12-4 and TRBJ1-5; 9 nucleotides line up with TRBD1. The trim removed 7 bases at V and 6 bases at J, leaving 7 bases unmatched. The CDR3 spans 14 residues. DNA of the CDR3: TGTGCCAGCACCGGGACAGGGATGGGTCAGCCCCAGCATTTT. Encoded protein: CASTGTGMGQPQHF.

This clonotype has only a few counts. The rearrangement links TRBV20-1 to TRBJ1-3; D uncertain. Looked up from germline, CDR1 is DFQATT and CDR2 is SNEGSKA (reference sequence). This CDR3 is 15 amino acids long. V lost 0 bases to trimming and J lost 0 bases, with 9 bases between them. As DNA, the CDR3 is TGCAGTGCTAGAGATACAACAGACTCTGGAAACACCATATATTTT. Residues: CSARDTTDSGNTIYF.

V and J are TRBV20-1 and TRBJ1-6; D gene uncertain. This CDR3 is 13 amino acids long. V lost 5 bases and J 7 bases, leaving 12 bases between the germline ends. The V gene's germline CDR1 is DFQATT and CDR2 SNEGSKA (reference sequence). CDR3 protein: CSASGRLNSPLHF. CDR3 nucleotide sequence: TGCAGTGCTTCCGGACGCCTCAATTCACCCCTCCACTTT.

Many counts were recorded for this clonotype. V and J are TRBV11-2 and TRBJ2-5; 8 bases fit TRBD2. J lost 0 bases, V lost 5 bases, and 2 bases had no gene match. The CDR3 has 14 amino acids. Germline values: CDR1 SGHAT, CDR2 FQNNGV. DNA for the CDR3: TGTGCCAGCAGCCGCGGGAGGCACCAAGAGACCCAGTACTTC. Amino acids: CASSRGRHQETQYF.

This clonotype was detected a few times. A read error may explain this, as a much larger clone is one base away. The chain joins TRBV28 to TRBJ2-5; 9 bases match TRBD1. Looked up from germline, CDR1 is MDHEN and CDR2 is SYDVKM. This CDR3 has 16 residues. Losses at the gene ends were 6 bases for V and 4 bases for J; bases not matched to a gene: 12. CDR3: CASRQFGTGFRETQYF. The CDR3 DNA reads TGTGCCAGCAGGCAATTCGGGACAGGGTTCCGAGAGACCCAGTACTTC.

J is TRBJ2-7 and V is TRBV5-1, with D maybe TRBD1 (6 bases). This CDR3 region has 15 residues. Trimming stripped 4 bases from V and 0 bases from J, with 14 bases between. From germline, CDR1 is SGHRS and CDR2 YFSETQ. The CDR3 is CASSQGTASSYEQYF. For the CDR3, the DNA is TGCGCCAGCAGCCAGGGGACCGCTAGCTCCTACGAGCAGTACTTC.

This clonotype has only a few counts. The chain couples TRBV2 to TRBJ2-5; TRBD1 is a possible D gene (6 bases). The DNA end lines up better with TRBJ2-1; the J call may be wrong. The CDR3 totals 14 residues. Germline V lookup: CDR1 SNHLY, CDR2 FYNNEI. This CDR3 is CASRKRTQGSEQFF. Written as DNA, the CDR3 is TGTGCCAGCAGGAAAAGGACGCAGGGGTCTGAGCAGTTCTTC.